The T cell receptor (beta chain) under discussion was sequenced for a study of T cell repertoires in cytomegalovirus infection. The overall study: The authors relied on CMV epitopes, both recently identified HLA-C-restricted and well-studied HLA-B-restricted. Matching HLA type, along with CMV infection, was indicated by public TCR beta signatures.

The CDR3 sequence is 15 residues long. Trimming cost V 5 bases and J 0 bases, with 12 bases left between them. Per germline, CDR1 SGHDT and CDR2 YYEEEE. TCRdb reprocessed the reads via MiXCR and lists one record per CDR3 protein. The sample consists of about 770,000 distinct CDR3 sequences, under 35% of them appearing once. Turning to this clonotype: Its antigen is currently unknown.

Broader study findings: Ex vivo, HLA-C-restricted CMV-specific TCR beta clonotypes prevailed over the rest of the response.

The TCR was taken from a human donor in good health (CMV status not recorded). Some clones in this sample may be carry-over from other donors' samples. The sample was cultured CD8+ T cells from PBMCs, taken from culture after CMV antigen stimulation. The rearrangement links TRBV5-6 to TRBJ2-1; D remains ambiguous. The CDR3: CASSIGWSSYNEQFF. The CDR3 DNA sequence: TGTGCCAGCAGTATCGGTTGGAGCTCCTACAATGAGCAGTTCTTC.